Presented here are 5 T cell receptor beta chains from one specimen sequenced in a study of blood T cell repertoires in COVID-19. Produced via immunoSEQ multiplex PCR; TCRdb's table is partial and in-frame only. The sample records around 450,000 clones, 80% to 90% being singletons. The sequencing sample was made of peripheral blood. The receptor source for this set is a woman under 40 with acute or convalescent COVID-19.

This clone was recorded only once. V usage is TRBV18 and J usage is TRBJ1-1, with D possibly matching TRBD1 (5 bases). V was shortened by 5 bases and J by 4 bases, with 14 bases between the two germline ends. The CDR3 has 14 amino acids. Germline loops: CDR1 KGHSH, CDR2 LQKENI. The CDR3 sequence: CASSTTGLGTEAFF. As DNA, the CDR3 is TGTGCCAGCTCAACAACAGGATTGGGCACTGAAGCTTTCTTT.

This chain joins TRBV5-4 and TRBJ2-2, with 13 bases matching TRBD2. This CDR3 is 15 amino acids long. Germline values: CDR1 SGHNT, CDR2 YYREEE (reference sequence). The V segment lost 9 bases and the J segment 6 bases; nucleotides outside the gene matches: 8. CDR3: CATQLAGGLAGELFF. The CDR3 bases are TGTGCCACCCAACTAGCGGGGGGGCTTGCCGGGGAGCTGTTTTTT.

The genes are TRBV2 and TRBJ1-1; D gene uncertain. Per germline, CDR1 SNHLY and CDR2 FYNNEI. V was cut by 8 bases and J by 0 bases, with 10 bases left in between. The CDR3 has 13 amino acids. For the CDR3, the DNA is TGTGCCAGCGTTGGGCAGTTGAACACTGAAGCTTTCTTT. Translation gives CASVGQLNTEAFF.

This chain uses TRBV6-5 with TRBJ2-3; a weak D match, TRBD2 (6 bases). CDR3 length: 13 amino acids. In germline, CDR1 is MNHEY, CDR2 SVGAGI. Between the trimmed V and J ends, which lost 6 bases and 6 bases, there was a span of 13 bases. The chain's CDR3 is CASRGTSSDTQYF. The DNA of the CDR3 is TGTGCCAGCAGGGGGACTTCCTCGGATACGCAGTATTTT.

The V call is TRBV28, the J call TRBJ2-2, with 15 bases identical to TRBD2. The V gene end was trimmed by 5 bases and the J gene end by 1 base; junction bases not matched to a gene: 5. Germline V CDR1 and CDR2: MDHEN, SYDVKM. This CDR3 comprises 18 residues. In DNA form, the CDR3 reads TGTGCCAGCAGTCCGGGACTAGCGGGGGGAAAGAACACCGGGGAGCTGTTTTTT. Its translation is CASSPGLAGGKNTGELFF. The full variable domain, in which reference TRBV28 and TRBJ2-2 provide the parts outside the CDR3, is DVKVTQSSRYLVKRTGEKVFLECVQDMDHENMFWYRQDPGLGLRLIYFSYDVKMKEKGDIPEGYSVSREKKERFSLILESASTNQTSMYLCASSPGLAGGKNTGELFFGEGSRLTVL.